The 6 T cell receptor beta chains below come from one sample, sequenced in a study of PD-1 blockade in classical Hodgkin lymphoma. Using immunoSEQ multiplex PCR, the repertoire was profiled, and TCRdb retains in-frame clones only, with some absent. The table includes more than 95,000 clones, 89% detected once. Time point here: cycle 4 day 1 (C4D1), after 6 weeks of nivolumab. Every patient was affected by relapse after autologous stem cell transplantation, while exposure to brentuximab vedotin was not uniform. This specimen was peripheral blood mononuclear cells (PBMCs), taken before the fourth cycle of nivolumab. The receptors come from a human donor with classical Hodgkin lymphoma.

The rearrangement links TRBV4-3 to TRBJ1-1; D gene ambiguous. CDR3 length equals 14 residues. Trimming took 2 bases from V and 3 from J, leaving 10 bases between them. Germline values: CDR1 LGHNA, CDR2 YSLEER. The CDR3 loop reads CASSQFYLDTEAFF. In DNA, the CDR3 is TGCGCCAGCAGCCAATTTTATCTTGACACTGAAGCTTTCTTT.

This clone was seen more than once but under ten times. The rearrangement uses TRBV6-5 and TRBJ2-2; TRBD1 matches at 7 bases. Germline CDR1 and CDR2: MNHEY and SVGAGI. The CDR3 spans 14 residues. Germline trimming cut 1 base from V and 6 bases from J; bases unmatched to any gene: 2. The CDR3 sequence is CASSYFDRAGELFF. For the CDR3, the DNA is TGTGCCAGCAGTTACTTCGACAGGGCCGGGGAGCTGTTTTTT.

This clone was seen a single time. J is TRBJ2-7 and V is TRBV7-8; 9 bases agree with TRBD2. Germline lookup yields CDR1 SGHVS and CDR2 FQNEAQ. The V gene end was trimmed by 5 bases and the J gene end by 7 bases; junction bases not matched to a gene: 15. The CDR3 runs 16 residues. In DNA form, the CDR3 reads TGTGCCAGCAGCCCCGACCAAAGAGCGGGAGGCCGGGAGCAGTACTTC. Its translation is CASSPDQRAGGREQYF.

V usage is TRBV7-2 and J usage is TRBJ2-7; D remains unclear. In germline, CDR1 is SGHTA, CDR2 FQGNSA. The CDR3 has 14 amino acids. Between the trimmed V and J ends, which lost 4 bases and 3 bases, there was a span of 13 bases. DNA of the CDR3: TGTGCCAGCAGCTCTTATACTCTTTTCTACGAGCAGTACTTC. Encoded protein: CASSSYTLFYEQYF.

As DNA, the CDR3 is TGCGCCAGCAGCCACGATGACACTGAAGCTTTCTTT. It codes for CASSHDDTEAFF. This rearrangement joins TRBV4-1 to TRBJ1-1, with D unclear. In germline, CDR1 is MGHRA, CDR2 YSYEKL. The CDR3 totals 12 residues. Trimming shortened V by 3 bases and J by 3 bases, and 5 bases separated the two germline ends.

The V and J genes are TRBV10-1 and TRBJ2-1; no clear D gene. Germline CDR1 WNHNN, CDR2 SYGVQD (reference sequence). Trimming cost V 0 bases and J 7 bases, with 7 bases left between them. The CDR3 extends over 13 amino acids. Written as DNA, the CDR3 is TGCGCCAGCAGTGAGTCGAACGGGAATGAGCAGTTCTTC. Translating it yields CASSESNGNEQFF.